The rows below give T cell receptor beta chains drawn from one sample of a study of cytomegalovirus exposure and HLA in healthy donors. TCRdb keeps only in-frame clones here, not all; method: immunoSEQ multiplex PCR. The sample has roughly 120,000 clones, roughly 80% seen once. The sample consisted of PBMCs. The receptors stem from a young man in good health and CMV-seropositive. CDR3s include the opening cysteine and the closing phenylalanine or tryptophan. The order of the fields is V gene, CDR3 protein.

V gene: TRBV19
CDR3 protein: CASSILEGPDTQYF

V gene: TRBV21-1
CDR3 protein: CASSKPPGLAGGSTDTQYF

V gene: TRBV29-1
CDR3 protein: CSVAGGSGQPQHF

V gene: TRBV6-5
CDR3 protein: CASRLAGYSTDTQYF

V gene: TRBV7-2
CDR3 protein: CASTQRREETQYF

V gene: TRBV5-6
CDR3 protein: CASSLWGAGNQPQHF

V gene: TRBV6-5
CDR3 protein: CASSADIWVYEQYF

V gene: TRBV5-8
CDR3 protein: CASSYRDTLSYEQYF

V gene: TRBV19
CDR3 protein: CASSSRQGKTGELFF

V gene: TRBV14
CDR3 protein: CASSQRTSWGGELFF

V gene: TRBV2
CDR3 protein: CASRTTGEYF

V gene: TRBV18
CDR3 protein: CASSPQGSYEQYF

V gene: TRBV19
CDR3 protein: CASSDNGDTQYF

V gene: TRBV19
CDR3 protein: CASSLTRQYTEAFF